These 8 T cell receptor beta chains came from one sample sequenced in a study of blood T cell repertoires in COVID-19. TCRdb keeps only in-frame clones here, not all; method: immunoSEQ multiplex PCR. Of roughly 340,000 clones listed, around 91% are singletons. Sequenced material: peripheral blood. These receptors all stem from a woman under 30 who had recovered from COVID-19.

This rearrangement joins TRBV7-2 to TRBJ1-1; weak D call: TRBD1 (5 bases). CDR1 is SGHTA, CDR2 FQGNSA, per germline. This CDR3 comprises 16 residues. V lost 5 bases to trimming and J lost 0 bases, with 16 bases between them. The CDR3 loop is CASSGRGAGMNTEAFF. CDR3 coding DNA: TGTGCCAGCAGCGGGAGGGGTGCGGGTATGAACACTGAAGCTTTCTTT.

The chain employs TRBV5-1 and TRBJ1-5, with D possibly being TRBD1 (5 bases). Looked up from germline, CDR1 is SGHRS and CDR2 is YFSETQ. The CDR3 has 15 amino acids. V dropped 6 bases and J dropped 7 bases, with 20 bases sitting between them. CDR3 sequence reads: CASKPGGLSGQPQHF. CDR3 nucleotide sequence: TGCGCCAGCAAGCCCGGGGGGTTATCGGGGCAGCCCCAGCATTTT.

This chain uses TRBV19 with TRBJ1-2; TRBD1 aligns across 7 bases. The CDR3 has 13 amino acids. Germline V gene lookup returns CDR1 LNHDA and CDR2 SQIVND (reference sequence). Trimming took 7 bases from V and 6 from J; bases not matched to a gene: 8. Written as DNA, the CDR3 is TGTGCCAGTACCCTAACAGGGGACCATGGCTACACCTTC. Its protein is CASTLTGDHGYTF.

There are a few counts of this clone. The genes are TRBV5-1 and TRBJ1-6, with TRBD1 as a possible D gene (5 bases). Trimming left V 5 bases short and J 3 bases short, with 12 bases between. This CDR3 region has 15 residues. The germline V gene has CDR1 SGHRS and CDR2 YFSETQ. CDR3 protein: CASSRGLYYNSPLHF. In DNA, the CDR3 is TGCGCCAGCAGTAGGGGACTGTACTATAATTCACCCCTCCACTTT.

V usage is TRBV2 and J usage is TRBJ2-1, with a possible D match to TRBD1 (6 bases). V lost 7 bases to trimming and J lost 4 bases, with 14 bases between them. The CDR3 runs to 14 residues. Germline V gene lookup returns CDR1 SNHLY and CDR2 FYNNEI. The CDR3 bases are TGTGCCAGCATGGGCCGACAGGTATACAATGAGCAGTTCTTC. Translated, it gives CASMGRQVYNEQFF. The full variable domain, its missing parts supplied by reference TRBV2 and TRBJ2-1, is EPEVTQTPSHQVTQMGQEVILRCVPISNHLYFYWYRQILGQKVEFLVSFYNNEISEKSEIFDDQFSVERPDGSNFTLKIRSTKLEDSAMYFCASMGRQVYNEQFFGPGTRLTVL.

V is TRBV2 and J is TRBJ1-1, with D perhaps TRBD1 (5 bases). The germline V gene has CDR1 SNHLY and CDR2 FYNNEI. Trimming took 6 bases from V and 1 from J, leaving 12 bases between them. The CDR3 is 14 residues long. The CDR3 coding sequence is TGTGCCAGCAGCTATTTTACAGGGAACACTGAAGCTTTCTTT. Protein sequence: CASSYFTGNTEAFF.

The genes are TRBV2 and TRBJ1-1; TRBD1 agrees at 7 bases. The length of the CDR3 is 13 residues. Germline values: CDR1 SNHLY, CDR2 FYNNEI. The ends lost 4 bases at V and 1 base at J; junction bases unmatched: 0. The DNA for the CDR3 is TGTGCCAGCAGTGGGGACAGGAACACTGAAGCTTTCTTT. Protein sequence: CASSGDRNTEAFF. The full variable domain, completed using reference TRBV2 and TRBJ1-1, is EPEVTQTPSHQVTQMGQEVILRCVPISNHLYFYWYRQILGQKVEFLVSFYNNEISEKSEIFDDQFSVERPDGSNFTLKIRSTKLEDSAMYFCASSGDRNTEAFFGQGTRLTVV.

V is TRBV27 and J is TRBJ1-5, with TRBD1 as a possible D gene (6 bases). V was trimmed by 2 bases and J by 5 bases, leaving 10 bases between them. CDR3 length equals 14 residues. Germline V gene data show CDR1 as MNHEY and CDR2 as SMNVEV (reference sequence). The CDR3 here is CASSLAGAHQPQHF. CDR3 DNA: TGTGCCAGCAGTTTAGCAGGGGCGCATCAGCCCCAGCATTTT.